The rows below give T cell receptor beta chains drawn from one sample of a study of response to subunit inactivated influenza vaccine. TCRdb analysed the RT-PCR reads with MiXCR anew, one entry per CDR3 protein. The data show about 520,000 distinct CDR3 sequences, about 7.2% seen once. The specimen was PBMCs from blood, collected around 25 months after vaccination. Every receptor here comes from a man in his fifties or sixties who received an inactivated influenza vaccine. Each CDR3 is given with its conserved first and last residue. The D gene is left open where the match is weak. Where a row states a size, it is once, few, many or the class of an expanded clone; other rows omit it.

D gene: .; V gene: TRBV4-2; clone size: many; J gene: TRBJ2-3; CDR3 protein: CASSRSQDTDTQYF; CDR3 DNA: TGTGCCAGCAGCCGTAGCCAGGACACAGATACGCAGTATTTT
D gene: .; V gene: TRBV10-2; clone size: few; J gene: TRBJ2-5; CDR3 protein: CASSDKVQETQYF; CDR3 DNA: TGCGCCAGCAGTGATAAGGTTCAAGAGACCCAGTACTTC
D gene: TRBD2; V gene: TRBV5-1; clone size: few; J gene: TRBJ2-7; CDR3 protein: CASSFSGTTYEQYF; CDR3 DNA: TGCGCCAGCAGTTTTAGCGGGACCACCTACGAGCAGTACTTC
D gene: .; V gene: TRBV20-1; clone size: many; J gene: TRBJ2-5; CDR3 protein: CSATSPYQETQYF; CDR3 DNA: TGCAGTGCCACAAGCCCGTACCAAGAGACCCAGTACTTC
D gene: .; V gene: TRBV3-1; clone size: .; J gene: TRBJ1-6; CDR3 protein: CASSQGGSILSGALHF; CDR3 DNA: TGTGCCAGCAGCCAAGGAGGCTCGATCCTGTCGGGAGCCCTCCACTTT
D gene: TRBD1; V gene: TRBV6-5; clone size: .; J gene: TRBJ1-5; CDR3 protein: CASSYGQGGEPQHF; CDR3 DNA: TGTGCCAGCAGTTACGGACAGGGTGGTGAGCCCCAGCATTTT
D gene: TRBD2; V gene: TRBV20-1; clone size: few; J gene: TRBJ2-3; CDR3 protein: CSAPGTSGSTDTQYF; CDR3 DNA: TGCAGTGCTCCGGGGACTAGCGGTAGCACAGATACGCAGTATTTT
D gene: .; V gene: TRBV3-1; clone size: few; J gene: TRBJ2-1; CDR3 protein: CASRPEWARNNEQFF; CDR3 DNA: TGTGCCAGCAGACCAGAATGGGCCCGAAACAATGAGCAGTTCTTC
D gene: .; V gene: TRBV6-5; clone size: once; J gene: TRBJ2-3; CDR3 protein: CASSYEGIRTDTQYF; CDR3 DNA: TGTGCCAGCAGTTACGAGGGGATTCGCACAGATACGCAGTATTTT
D gene: .; V gene: TRBV6-1; clone size: few; J gene: TRBJ1-1; CDR3 protein: CASTKYTLSGTEAFF; CDR3 DNA: TGTGCCAGCACGAAATACACTTTGAGCGGGACAGAAGCTTTCTTT
D gene: TRBD2; V gene: TRBV7-3; clone size: many; J gene: TRBJ2-7; CDR3 protein: CASSPGLAGDPEQYF; CDR3 DNA: TGTGCCAGCAGCCCAGGACTAGCGGGAGATCCCGAGCAGTACTTC
D gene: TRBD1; V gene: TRBV29-1; clone size: few; J gene: TRBJ2-5; CDR3 protein: CSVAGTGRETQYF; CDR3 DNA: TGCAGCGTTGCCGGGACAGGGCGAGAGACCCAGTACTTC
D gene: .; V gene: TRBV5-8; clone size: .; J gene: TRBJ2-7; CDR3 protein: CAIRLRYPYEQYF; CDR3 DNA: TGTGCCATCAGACTCAGATACCCCTACGAGCAGTACTTC
D gene: .; V gene: TRBV12-3/TRBV12-4; clone size: many; J gene: TRBJ2-7; CDR3 protein: CASSLQGFHEQYF; CDR3 DNA: TGTGCCAGCAGTTTGCAGGGCTTCCACGAGCAGTACTTC
D gene: .; V gene: TRBV29-1; clone size: .; J gene: TRBJ1-1; CDR3 protein: CSVIGRDTEAFF; CDR3 DNA: TGCAGCGTGATAGGGAGGGACACTGAAGCTTTCTTT
D gene: .; V gene: TRBV7-6; clone size: few; J gene: TRBJ1-3; CDR3 protein: CASSLGGSRNTIYF; CDR3 DNA: TGTGCCAGCAGCTTAGGCGGTTCTAGAAACACCATATATTTT
D gene: .; V gene: TRBV12-3/TRBV12-4; clone size: many; J gene: TRBJ2-7; CDR3 protein: CASSWTGTGYGEQYF; CDR3 DNA: TGTGCCAGCAGTTGGACCGGGACCGGCTACGGCGAGCAGTACTTC